This T cell receptor beta chain was sequenced for a study of T-cell reconstitution after alpha-beta-depleted transplantation in children. Overall study results and limits: By about two months after transplant, alpha-beta T cells reportedly arose from several hundred graft clones that had expanded. Among T cells one year after transplant, newly produced cells accounted for most counts and diversity. The origin of high day-60 TCRbeta diversity in some patients lay in surviving recipient T cells and thymic progenitors.

TCRbeta library construction was performed incorporating unique molecular identifiers. TCRdb redid the calling of the PCR reads with MiXCR, one entry per CDR3 protein. The sample contains fewer than 550,000 distinct CDR3 sequences, roughly 10% of which appear only once. The CDR3 is 16 amino acids. V lost 3 bases, J lost 3 bases, and 17 bases lay in between. CDR1 is SEHNR and CDR2 is FQNEAQ in the germline V gene (reference sequence). This clonotype was counted between two and nine times. Its target is not known. The starting material was PBMCs, mostly from graft donor cells, obtained 180 days after TCRalphabeta/CD19-depleted stem cell transplant. The chain couples TRBV7-9 to TRBJ1-1; D uncertain. The source of this sequence is a female patient aged 2 to 10 who had a stem cell transplant for aplastic anemia, so the T cells may come from the graft donor. The CDR3 here is CASSLVETLEYTEAFF. DNA for the CDR3: TGTGCCAGCAGCTTGGTGGAGACCCTTGAATACACTGAAGCTTTCTTT.